This T cell receptor beta chain was recovered during a study of blood T cell repertoires in COVID-19. The CDR3 is made up of 15 amino acids. Trimming left V 6 bases short and J 0 bases short, with 13 bases between. The V gene's germline CDR1 is SNHLY and CDR2 FYNNEI. In the authors' workflow: Reference gene primer amplification gave nucleated cell count estimates. Assay used: immunoSEQ multiplex PCR; TCRdb lists only in-frame clones, some missing. That table furnishes V, J and clone size, whereas the DNA furnished D and trimming. The profile covers fewer than 300,000 clones, with around 82% appearing a single time and roughly 5.8% taken by the ten largest.

Specimen: peripheral blood. The TCR comes from a man older than 75 with acute or convalescent COVID-19. This chain connects TRBV2 to TRBJ2-3; TRBD1 might be the D (5 bases). The CDR3 protein is CASRVQVQSTDTQYF. The CDR3 DNA is TGTGCCAGCAGAGTACAGGTACAAAGCACAGATACGCAGTATTTT. The whole variable domain, filled in from reference TRBV2 and TRBJ2-3, reads EPEVTQTPSHQVTQMGQEVILRCVPISNHLYFYWYRQILGQKVEFLVSFYNNEISEKSEIFDDQFSVERPDGSNFTLKIRSTKLEDSAMYFCASRVQVQSTDTQYFGPGTRLTVL.